The T cell receptor (beta chain) described here comes from a study of OX40 agonist ivuxolimab in advanced cancers. Turning to the study itself: The study reported partial responses in three patients: one hepatocellular carcinoma, two cutaneous melanoma.

Whole-study results and caveats: Some nonresponders also had low normalized T-cell clonal expansion.

TCRdb's table, derived via immunoSEQ multiplex PCR, lists solely in-frame clones and lacks some. The sample contains about 64,000 clones, around 84% of which appear only once. As for this clone: The target antigen is unknown.

This CDR3 comprises 15 residues. Germline V gives CDR1 LNHDA, CDR2 SQIVND (reference sequence). V lost 6 bases to trimming and J lost 0 bases; unmatched junction nucleotides: 4. The material was CD4+ or CD8+ T cells sorted from blood, obtained in a trial of the OX40 agonist ivuxolimab. The V gene is TRBV19, the J gene TRBJ1-4; TRBD1 agrees at 7 bases. The receptor was isolated from an adult with an advanced solid tumor such as melanoma, head and neck, liver or kidney cancer. CDR3 loop: CASRAGQATNEKLFF. The DNA for the CDR3 is TGTGCCAGTAGGGCCGGACAGGCAACTAATGAAAAACTGTTTTTT.